A single sample gave rise to the 14 T cell receptor beta chains below, sequenced in a study of glioma-infiltrating T cells. The iRepertoire nested amplicon-rescue multiplex PCR amplified TCR alpha and beta CDR3s from RNA. TCRdb re-derived calls from the multiplex PCR reads in MiXCR, one entry per CDR3 protein. This sample yields 90,000 or so distinct CDR3 sequences, of which around 40% are seen a single time; roughly two fifths belongs to the top ten. Sequenced material: glioma tissue, nonneoplastic brain tissue, or PBMCs (not recorded which). The receptors originated from a human donor with low-grade glioma or glioblastoma, undergoing nonglioma brain surgery, or in good health (not recorded which).

Worth noting for this clonotype: A read error is possible here, since a much larger clone lies one base away. The V and J genes are TRBV29-1 and TRBJ2-1; 9 nucleotides agree with TRBD2. The CDR3 covers 12 residues. The germline CDR1 and CDR2 sequences are SQVTM and ANQGSEA. CDR3 protein: CSVEPSGDEQSF. DNA for the CDR3: TGCAGCGTTGAACCTAGCGGGGACGAGCAGTCCTTC.

The gene calls are TRBV19 and TRBJ1-2; D call uncertain. Germline assignment: CDR1 LNHDA and CDR2 SQIVND (reference sequence). CDR3 length: 13 residues. Trimming stripped 3 bases from V and 7 bases from J, with 12 bases between. Here the CDR3 reads CASSIKGLCGYTF. The CDR3, as DNA: TGTGCCAGTAGTATCAAAGGGCTATGTGGCTACACCTTC. The whole variable domain, remainder taken from reference TRBV19 and TRBJ1-2, is DGGITQSPKYLFRKEGQNVTLSCEQNLNHDAMYWYRQDPGQGLRLIYYSQIVNDFQKGDIAEGYSVSREKKESFPLTVTSAQKNPTAFYLCASSIKGLCGYTFGSGTRLTVV.

Many counts were recorded for this clonotype. The chain uses TRBV6-2 or TRBV6-3 and TRBJ2-6; D is possibly TRBD2 (6 bases). The CDR3 covers 16 residues. The germline V and J ends were trimmed by 4 bases and 1 base, with 11 bases remaining between them. Germline V gene sequence: CDR1 MNHEY, CDR2 SVGEGT. The CDR3 bases are TGTGCCAGCAGTTTCGCGACTAGGTCTGGGGCCAACGTCCTGACTTTC. Protein: CASSFATRSGANVLTF.

This clonotype occurred many times. This chain joins TRBV2 and TRBJ2-7; D gene unclear. Trimming removed 7 bases at V and 0 bases at J, with 13 bases between. CDR3 length: 14 amino acids. The V gene's germline CDR1 is SNHLY and CDR2 FYNNEI. CDR3 nucleotides: TGTGCCAGCACCTTTCAAGGCACCTCCTACGAGCAGTACTTC. This sequence encodes CASTFQGTSYEQYF.

This clonotype was counted many times. The genes are TRBV19 and TRBJ2-5; the D is unclear. Trimming took off 3 bases at V and 5 bases at J, with 4 bases between the two ends. The CDR3 contains 11 residues. CDR1 and CDR2 from the germline V gene are LNHDA and SQIVND (reference sequence). The CDR3 protein is CASSMGETQYF. CDR3 DNA: TGTGCCAGTAGTATGGGGGAGACCCAGTACTTC.

The chain couples TRBV6-1 to TRBJ2-3; D not resolved. Trimming pared 3 bases from V and 2 bases from J, leaving 9 bases between. The CDR3 sequence is 14 residues long. Germline V gene lookup returns CDR1 MNHNS and CDR2 SASEGT. The CDR3 reads CASSEGSHTDTQYF. DNA of the CDR3: TGTGCCAGCAGTGAGGGCAGCCACACAGATACGCAGTATTTT.

Many counts were recorded for this clonotype. The rearrangement uses TRBV7-6 and TRBJ2-5; D remains unclear. Germline V gives CDR1 SGHVS, CDR2 FNYEAQ. Trimming left V 1 base short and J 3 bases short, with 12 bases between. CDR3 length: 15 residues. The CDR3 spells CASSLGPFAEETQYF. The CDR3 DNA is TGTGCCAGCAGCTTAGGTCCTTTTGCAGAAGAGACCCAGTACTTC.

The J gene is TRBJ2-1, the V gene TRBV19; 9 positions agree with TRBD2. V shed 7 bases and J 4 bases; nucleotides not matched to a gene: 8. The CDR3 has 15 residues. In germline, CDR1 is LNHDA, CDR2 SQIVND (reference sequence). Written as DNA, the CDR3 is TGTGCCAGTAAAGATAGCGGGAGCGTTTACAATGAGCAGTTCTTC. The encoded protein is CASKDSGSVYNEQFF.

Concerning this clonotype: One end of the junction varies from germline; a read error may be responsible. CDR3 amino acids: CASSTGSGVTDKQYF. The CDR3 DNA reads TGTGCCAGCAGCACGGGTAGCGGGGTCACAGATAAGCAGTATTTT. V and J are TRBV5-4 and TRBJ2-3; 8 nucleotides align to TRBD2. Germline V gives CDR1 SGHNT, CDR2 YYREEE (reference sequence). This CDR3 has 15 amino acids.

This clonotype was found once. V usage is TRBV12-3 or TRBV12-4 and J usage is TRBJ2-3; 7 bases map to TRBD2. Trimming at V came to 0 bases and at J to 4 bases, leaving 7 bases not matched to a gene. The CDR3 covers 16 residues. CDR3 amino acids: CASSLAGEGRADTQYF. In DNA, the CDR3 is TGTGCCAGCAGTTTAGCTGGGGAGGGTAGGGCAGATACGCAGTATTTT.

This clonotype was counted many times. The J gene is TRBJ2-3, the V gene TRBV7-9, with 9 bases lining up with TRBD2. The CDR3 covers 17 residues. CDR1 is SEHNR and CDR2 is FQNEAQ in the germline V gene (reference sequence). The junction had 10 bases not matched to a gene; V was cut back by 4 bases and J by 2 bases. The CDR3 sequence is CASSSGVSGRITDTQYF. CDR3 bases: TGTGCCAGCAGCTCGGGCGTCAGCGGGAGGATCACAGATACGCAGTATTTT.

This clonotype was observed many times. This chain connects TRBV11-2 to TRBJ2-7, with a weak D call TRBD1 (7 bases). Trimming pared 5 bases from V and 3 bases from J, leaving 17 bases between. This CDR3 has 15 amino acids. Germline V gene lookup returns CDR1 SGHAT and CDR2 FQNNGV. CDR3 in DNA: TGTGCCAGCAGCCCGCGGGACAGTTTGTTCTACGAGCAGTACTTC. Translation: CASSPRDSLFYEQYF.

This clonotype was counted many times. The chain links TRBV3-1 to TRBJ1-1; tentatively, D is TRBD1 (6 bases). The length of the CDR3 is 17 residues. Germline values: CDR1 LGHDT, CDR2 YNNKEL (reference sequence). Trimming removed 2 bases from V and 4 bases from J, with 20 bases in between. The DNA of the CDR3 is TGTGCCAGCAGCCAATTGGGTTTTTCAGGGGCAACCACTGAAGCTTTCTTT. Its translation: CASSQLGFSGATTEAFF.

This clonotype has ten or more counts. The chain uses TRBV19 and TRBJ2-3; TRBD2 matches at 8 bases. With V trimmed by 3 bases and J by 6 bases, 8 bases remained unmatched. Germline lookup yields CDR1 LNHDA and CDR2 SQIVND (reference sequence). The CDR3 is 15 residues long. This CDR3 is CASSMGLGVPDTQYF. The CDR3 nucleotides are TGTGCCAGTAGTATGGGACTAGGAGTGCCCGATACGCAGTATTTT.